These T cell receptor beta chains were read from a single sample in a study of blood T cell repertoires in COVID-19. Measured with immunoSEQ multiplex PCR; TCRdb has only the in-frame clones, and not every one. The sample lists around 84,000 clones; 65% to 85% were seen once. Input material: peripheral blood. The receptors stem from a man older than 75 with active or convalescent COVID-19. CDR3s include the opening cysteine and the closing phenylalanine or tryptophan. A D gene is named only where the DNA matches it firmly. The listing skips clone size in some rows; elsewhere it reads once, few, many or a size class.

TRBJ2-5 TRBV23-1 . 17 . TGCGCCAGCAGTCTCAGAGCGACCAGGGCTATCCAAGAGACCCAGTACTTC CASSLRATRAIQETQYF
TRBJ1-1 TRBV7-9 TRBD1 16 . TGTGCCAGCAGCTTGAAGCTTGGGACAGAGTCCACTGAAGCTTTCTTT CASSLKLGTESTEAFF
TRBJ1-2 TRBV21-1 . 13 . TGTGCCAGCTTAAAGACAGGGAACTATGGCTACACCTTC CASLKTGNYGYTF
TRBJ1-5 TRBV19 . 15 . TGTGCCAGTAGTATAGGGGGAGGGAGCAATCAGCCCCAGCATTTT CASSIGGGSNQPQHF
TRBJ1-6 TRBV4-1 TRBD1 15 . TGCGCCAGCAGCCGAGGACAGGGAGGTAATTCACCCCTCCACTTT CASSRGQGGNSPLHF
TRBJ2-3 TRBV27 TRBD1 14 . TGTGCCAGCCAACCCGGGACAGGGACAGATACGCAGTATTTT CASQPGTGTDTQYF
TRBJ2-2 TRBV5-5 . 17 . TGTGCCAGCAGCTTGCCGGGTGGCAGGGCAAACACCGGGGAGCTGTTTTTT CASSLPGGRANTGELFF
TRBJ1-6 TRBV5-1 TRBD1 14 . TGCGCCAGCAGCGGAGGACAGGGTCGCTCACCCCTCCACTTT CASSGGQGRSPLHF
TRBJ2-5 TRBV19 . 13 . TGTGCCAGTAGTAACCTTCAACCGGTGGCCCAGTACTTC CASSNLQPVAQYF
TRBJ2-1 TRBV2 . 14 . TGTGCCAGCGGCGCGCAATTGGCAGGCGATGAGCAGTTCTTC CASGAQLAGDEQFF
TRBJ2-3 TRBV10-3 . 14 . TGTGCCATACAAGTAGCAGATAGCACAGATACGCAGTATTTT CAIQVADSTDTQYF
TRBJ2-7 TRBV28 TRBD1 15 . TGTGCCAGCAGTTCCGAGGGACAGGGTCACTACGAGCAGTACTTC CASSSEGQGHYEQYF
TRBJ2-1 TRBV5-8 TRBD2 16 . TGTGCCAGCAGCTCACTAGCGGGAGGGGTTGTCGATGAGCAGTTCTTC CASSSLAGGVVDEQFF
TRBJ1-4 TRBV25-1 TRBD1 18 . TGTGCCAGCAGTCAAAAACCGGGACAGGGAGACTTTAATGAAAAACTGTTTTTT CASSQKPGQGDFNEKLFF
TRBJ1-3 TRBV2 . 14 once TGTGCCACGGAGCAGGGTCTTACTGGAAACACCATATATTTT CATEQGLTGNTIYF
TRBJ2-1 TRBV7-8 TRBD2 18 few TGTGCCACCGCCTTGACTAGCGGGGGCCCTAGCTCCTACAATGAGCAGTTCTTC CATALTSGGPSSYNEQFF
TRBJ1-2 TRBV11-2 TRBD1 15 . TGTGCCAGCAGCCTCAGACAGGGGTGGAATTATGGCTACACCTTC CASSLRQGWNYGYTF
TRBJ2-3 TRBV28 TRBD1 16 . TGTGCCAGCAGCCAGGGACAGGGGCTTGCGGGAGATACGCAGTATTTT CASSQGQGLAGDTQYF
TRBJ2-5 TRBV2 TRBD2 15 . TGTGCCAGCAGTGTGCTAGCGGGAGGGCGAGAGACCCAGTACTTC CASSVLAGGRETQYF
TRBJ2-7 TRBV5-1 . 16 . TGCGCCAGCAGCTTGTACAAGACAGGAAGCTCCTACGAGCAGTACTTC CASSLYKTGSSYEQYF
TRBJ1-2 TRBV14 TRBD1 18 few TGTGCCAGCAGCCGCTCGATGATTGGGACAGGAGGAGTCTATGGCTACACCTTC CASSRSMIGTGGVYGYTF
TRBJ2-1 TRBV7-2 TRBD2 15 once TGTGCCAGCAGCACATTAGCGGGGACCTACAATGAGCAGTTCTTC CASSTLAGTYNEQFF
TRBJ1-5 TRBV18 TRBD1 18 once TGTGCCAGCTCACGAACCACCTCGGGACAGAGTAGCAATCAGCCCCAGCATTTT CASSRTTSGQSSNQPQHF
TRBJ2-7 TRBV5-6 . 15 . TGTGCCAGCCAATGGGAGGACTCGAGCTCCTACGAGCAGTACTTC CASQWEDSSSYEQYF
TRBJ1-5 TRBV5-1 . 15 . TGCGCCAGCAGCTTGGGATACGGTAGCAATCAGCCCCAGCATTTT CASSLGYGSNQPQHF
TRBJ1-1 TRBV6-1 . 13 . TGTGCCAGCAGTGAATTGTTAATAGGGGCGGCTTTCTTT CASSELLIGAAFF
TRBJ1-6 TRBV19 TRBD1 15 . TGTGCCAGTAGTGGCAGGGGGCCACAGAATTCACCCCTCCACTTT CASSGRGPQNSPLHF
TRBJ1-6 TRBV6-2/TRBV6-3 . 15 . TGTGCCAGCAGTTATGGCGGGTCGAGAAATTCACCCCTCCACTTT CASSYGGSRNSPLHF
TRBJ2-1 TRBV6-5 TRBD2 15 . TGTGCCAGCAAAACATTAGCGGGGGGGCTCAATGAGCAGTTCTTC CASKTLAGGLNEQFF
TRBJ1-6 TRBV11-1 . 13 . TGTGCCAGCAGCTTAGTGAGTGCTTCACCCCTCCACTTT CASSLVSASPLHF
TRBJ2-7 TRBV29-1 . 12 . TGCAGCGTGGGAGTTATGAGTCACGAGCAGTACTTC CSVGVMSHEQYF
TRBJ1-3 TRBV10-3 . 13 few TGTGCCATCACCGGGGGAAACGGAAACACCATATATTTT CAITGGNGNTIYF
TRBJ1-1 TRBV18 . 14 once TGTGCCAGCTCACCAGCAGGGGCCAACACTGAAGCTTTCTTT CASSPAGANTEAFF
TRBJ1-3 TRBV5-1 . 17 . TGCGCCAGCAGCTCGAGGGCCGGGGGTATTGGTGGAAACACCATATATTTT CASSSRAGGIGGNTIYF
TRBJ1-2 TRBV2 TRBD1 11 . TGTGCCAGTGAACAGGGGGCAGGCTACACCTTC CASEQGAGYTF
TRBJ2-3 TRBV7-9 . 14 . TGTGCCAGCAGCTTAGACGGGGACACAGATACGCAGTATTTT CASSLDGDTDTQYF
TRBJ2-1 TRBV2 . 14 . TGTGCCAGCAGAATTTTCCTCTCCTACAATGAGCAGTTCTTC CASRIFLSYNEQFF
TRBJ1-5 TRBV28 . 16 once TGTGCCAGCAGTAATCCAGGGTCTTCAAGCAATCAGCCCCAGCATTTT CASSNPGSSSNQPQHF
TRBJ1-2 TRBV21-1 . 13 . TGTGCCAGCATGGCCCCCCGGGGGTATGGCTACACCTTC CASMAPRGYGYTF
TRBJ1-2 TRBV7-2 TRBD1 15 . TGTGCCAGCAGCTCCCCGACAGGGGCTTACTATGGCTACACCTTC CASSSPTGAYYGYTF
TRBJ1-1 TRBV29-1 . 12 once TGCAGCCCTACCGAAGGCGGCACTGAAGCTTTCTTT CSPTEGGTEAFF
TRBJ1-1 TRBV27 . 14 . TGTGCCAGCAGTTTAGCTAGGGGAAACACTGAAGCTTTCTTT CASSLARGNTEAFF